This is a list of T cell receptor beta chains from one sample in a study of blood T cell repertoires in COVID-19. TCRdb's table, derived via immunoSEQ multiplex PCR, lists solely in-frame clones and lacks some. The sample contains some 500,000 clones, 85% to 90% of which appear only once. Source material: PBMCs or T cells enriched from blood (not recorded which). The receptors come from a woman aged 35 to 49 who had recovered from COVID-19. Both conserved end residues are part of each CDR3. A D gene is named only where the DNA matches it firmly. Clone size, where shown, is once, few, many, or a class for clones that have expanded.

CDR3	DNA	D	J	V	size
CATSRVGLAGGEWNEQFF	TGTGCCACCAGCAGAGTTGGGCTAGCGGGAGGAGAGTGGAATGAGCAGTTCTTC	TRBD2	TRBJ2-1	TRBV15	.
CASSPRGQPQHF	TGTGCCAGCAGCCCCAGGGGACAGCCCCAGCATTTT	.	TRBJ1-5	TRBV7-2	.
CASSTGGVYNSPLHF	TGTGCCAGTAGTACAGGGGGCGTTTATAATTCACCCCTCCACTTT	TRBD1	TRBJ1-6	TRBV19	.
CAISGGVELNEQFF	TGTGCCATCAGTGGGGGGGTTGAGCTGAATGAGCAGTTCTTC	.	TRBJ2-1	TRBV10-3	.
CASSTEASGSSSYNEQFF	TGTGCCAGTAGTACGGAGGCTAGCGGGAGTAGCTCCTACAATGAGCAGTTCTTC	TRBD2	TRBJ2-1	TRBV19	.
CSVVGRITDTQYF	TGCAGCGTTGTTGGCAGAATCACAGATACGCAGTATTTT	.	TRBJ2-3	TRBV29-1	.
CASSTGTGLYGYTF	TGTGCCAGCAGCACCGGGACAGGCCTATATGGCTACACCTTC	TRBD1	TRBJ1-2	TRBV7-9	once
CASSFYRRPDTGELFF	TGTGCCAGCAGCTTTTATAGGAGACCAGACACCGGGGAGCTGTTTTTT	.	TRBJ2-2	TRBV11-2	once
CASNNPPGVGSPLHF	TGTGCCAGCAACAACCCCCCAGGGGTAGGATCACCCCTCCACTTT	.	TRBJ1-6	TRBV6-4	.
CASSARNQPQHF	TGTGCCAGCAGTGCTAGGAATCAGCCCCAGCATTTT	.	TRBJ1-5	TRBV2	.
CASSQVGRASTNEKLFF	TGTGCCAGCAGCCAAGTTGGCAGGGCTTCAACTAATGAAAAACTGTTTTTT	.	TRBJ1-4	TRBV4-2	.
CASSHTGQDDGYTF	TGTGCCAGCAGCCATACAGGGCAGGACGATGGCTACACCTTC	.	TRBJ1-2	TRBV13	.
CASTSLAGGGYNEQFF	TGCGCCAGCACAAGCTTAGCGGGAGGGGGTTACAATGAGCAGTTCTTC	TRBD2	TRBJ2-1	TRBV5-1	.
CASSEAGGATGELFF	TGTGCCAGCAGTGAGGCGGGGGGAGCCACCGGGGAGCTGTTTTTT	TRBD2	TRBJ2-2	TRBV2	.
CASSQGGVRGHVNTEAFF	TGCGCCAGCAGCCAAGGAGGGGTCAGGGGACATGTGAACACTGAAGCTTTCTTT	.	TRBJ1-1	TRBV4-3	.